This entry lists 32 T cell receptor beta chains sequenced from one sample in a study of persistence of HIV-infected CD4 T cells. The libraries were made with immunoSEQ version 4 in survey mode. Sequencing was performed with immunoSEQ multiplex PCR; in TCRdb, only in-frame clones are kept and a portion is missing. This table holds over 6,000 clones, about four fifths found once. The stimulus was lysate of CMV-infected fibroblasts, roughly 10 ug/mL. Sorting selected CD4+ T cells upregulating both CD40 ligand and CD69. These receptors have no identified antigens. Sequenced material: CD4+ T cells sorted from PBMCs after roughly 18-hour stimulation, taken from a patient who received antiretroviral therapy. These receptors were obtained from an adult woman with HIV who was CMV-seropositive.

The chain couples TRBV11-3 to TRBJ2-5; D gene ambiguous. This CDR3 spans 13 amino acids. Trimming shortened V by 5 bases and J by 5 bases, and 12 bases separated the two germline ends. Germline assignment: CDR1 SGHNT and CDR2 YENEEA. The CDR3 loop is CASSLNVRETQYF. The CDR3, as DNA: TGTGCCAGCAGCCTTAACGTCCGGGAGACCCAGTACTTC.

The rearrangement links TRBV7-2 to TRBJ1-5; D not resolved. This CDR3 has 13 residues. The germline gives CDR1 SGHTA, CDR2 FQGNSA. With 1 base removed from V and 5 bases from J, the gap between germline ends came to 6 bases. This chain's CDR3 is CASSLGNYQPQHF. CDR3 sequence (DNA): TGTGCCAGCAGCTTAGGGAACTATCAGCCCCAGCATTTT.

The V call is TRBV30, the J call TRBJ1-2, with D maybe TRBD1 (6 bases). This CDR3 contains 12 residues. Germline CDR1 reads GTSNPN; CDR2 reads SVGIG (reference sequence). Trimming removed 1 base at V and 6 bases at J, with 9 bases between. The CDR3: CAWSAYRDGYTF. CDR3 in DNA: TGTGCCTGGAGTGCCTACAGGGATGGCTACACCTTC.

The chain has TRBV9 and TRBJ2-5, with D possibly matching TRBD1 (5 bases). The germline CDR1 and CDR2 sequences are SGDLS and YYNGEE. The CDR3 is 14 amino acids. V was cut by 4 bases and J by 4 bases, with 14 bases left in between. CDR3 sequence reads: CASSPTGRRETQYF. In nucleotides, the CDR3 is TGTGCCAGCAGCCCAACAGGAAGGCGAGAGACCCAGTACTTC.

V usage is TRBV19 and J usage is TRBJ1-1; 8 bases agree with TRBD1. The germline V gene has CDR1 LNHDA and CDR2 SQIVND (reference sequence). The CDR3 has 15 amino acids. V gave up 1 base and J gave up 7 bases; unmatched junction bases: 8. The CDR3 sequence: CASSIVAGGLGEAFF. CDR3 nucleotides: TGTGCCAGTAGTATAGTGGCAGGGGGCTTGGGTGAAGCTTTCTTT. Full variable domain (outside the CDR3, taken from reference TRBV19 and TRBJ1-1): DGGITQSPKYLFRKEGQNVTLSCEQNLNHDAMYWYRQDPGQGLRLIYYSQIVNDFQKGDIAEGYSVSREKKESFPLTVTSAQKNPTAFYLCASSIVAGGLGEAFFGQGTRLTVV.

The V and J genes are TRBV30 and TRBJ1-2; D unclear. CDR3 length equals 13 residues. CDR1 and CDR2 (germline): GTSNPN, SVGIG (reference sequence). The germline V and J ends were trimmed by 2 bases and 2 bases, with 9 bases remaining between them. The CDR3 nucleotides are TGTGCCTGGAGTCCCGCTTCAAACTATGGCTACACCTTC. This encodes CAWSPASNYGYTF. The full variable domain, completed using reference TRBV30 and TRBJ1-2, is SQTIHQWPATLVQPVGSPLSLECTVEGTSNPNLYWYRQAAGRGLQLLFYSVGIGQISSEVPQNLSASRPQDRQFILSSKKLLLSDSGFYLCAWSPASNYGYTFGSGTRLTVV.

This chain's CDR3 is CASSMNAGSPLHF. For the CDR3, the DNA is TGTGCCAGCAGCATGAACGCAGGGTCACCCCTCCACTTT. The chain joins TRBV11-1 to TRBJ1-6, with a possible D match to TRBD1 (5 bases). The germline gives CDR1 SGHAT, CDR2 FQDESV (reference sequence). The CDR3 is 13 residues long. Trimming left V 5 bases short and J 10 bases short, with 12 bases between.

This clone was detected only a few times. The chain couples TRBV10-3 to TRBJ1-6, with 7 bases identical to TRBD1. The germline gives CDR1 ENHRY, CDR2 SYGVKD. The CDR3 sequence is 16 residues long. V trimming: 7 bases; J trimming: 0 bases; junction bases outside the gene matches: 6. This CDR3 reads CAIKAGQSSYNSPLHF. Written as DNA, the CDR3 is TGTGCCATCAAAGCGGGACAGAGCTCCTATAATTCACCCCTCCACTTT.

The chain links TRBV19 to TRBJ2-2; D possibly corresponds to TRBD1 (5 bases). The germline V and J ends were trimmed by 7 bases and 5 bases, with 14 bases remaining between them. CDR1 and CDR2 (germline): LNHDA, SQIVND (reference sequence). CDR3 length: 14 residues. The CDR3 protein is CASNPSQDTGELFF. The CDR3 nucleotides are TGTGCCAGTAACCCGTCACAGGATACCGGGGAGCTGTTTTTT.

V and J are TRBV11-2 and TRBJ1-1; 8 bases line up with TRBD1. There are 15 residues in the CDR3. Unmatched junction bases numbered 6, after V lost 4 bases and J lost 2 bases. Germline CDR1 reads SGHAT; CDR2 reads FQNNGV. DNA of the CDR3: TGTGCCAGCAGCTCCCAGGGACAGGTAAACACTGAAGCTTTCTTT. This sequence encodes CASSSQGQVNTEAFF.

DNA for the CDR3: TGTGCCAGCAGTTTATTGGGCCGACAGGGGGTAGGTGGCTACACCTTC. It encodes CASSLLGRQGVGGYTF. This chain uses TRBV28 with TRBJ1-2; 9 nucleotides line up with TRBD1. The CDR3 loop spans 16 amino acids. The V and J ends lost 1 base and 7 bases, in that order; junction bases with no gene match: 10. Germline loops: CDR1 MDHEN, CDR2 SYDVKM.

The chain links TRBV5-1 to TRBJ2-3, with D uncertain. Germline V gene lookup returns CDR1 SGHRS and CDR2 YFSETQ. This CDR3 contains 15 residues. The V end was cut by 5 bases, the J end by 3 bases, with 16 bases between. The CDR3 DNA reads TGCGCCAGCAGGTTTGCCAACACTTTTACAGATACGCAGTATTTT. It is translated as CASRFANTFTDTQYF.

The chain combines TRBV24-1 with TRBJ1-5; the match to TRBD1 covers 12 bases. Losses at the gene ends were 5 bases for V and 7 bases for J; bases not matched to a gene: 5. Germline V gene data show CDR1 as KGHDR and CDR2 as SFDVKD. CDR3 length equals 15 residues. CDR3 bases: TGTGCCACCAGTGTGGGACAGGGGGCAGGGCAGCCCCAGCATTTT. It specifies CATSVGQGAGQPQHF.

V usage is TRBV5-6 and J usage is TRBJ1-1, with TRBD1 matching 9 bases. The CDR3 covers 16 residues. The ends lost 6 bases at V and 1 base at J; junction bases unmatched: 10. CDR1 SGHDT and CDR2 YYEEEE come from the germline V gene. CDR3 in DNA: TGTGCCAGCATCCTGAGGCCGGGACAGGGGAACACTGAAGCTTTCTTT. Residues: CASILRPGQGNTEAFF.

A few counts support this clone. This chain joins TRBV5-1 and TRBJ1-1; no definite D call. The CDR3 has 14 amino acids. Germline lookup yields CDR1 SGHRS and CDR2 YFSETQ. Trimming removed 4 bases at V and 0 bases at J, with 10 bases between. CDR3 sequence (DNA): TGCGCCAGCAGCCCCGACCGTCTGAACACTGAAGCTTTCTTT. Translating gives CASSPDRLNTEAFF. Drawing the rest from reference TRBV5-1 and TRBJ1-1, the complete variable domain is KAGVTQTPRYLIKTRGQQVTLSCSPISGHRSVSWYQQTPGQGLQFLFEYFSETQRNKGNFPGRFSGRQFSNSRSEMNVSTLELGDSALYLCASSPDRLNTEAFFGQGTRLTVV.

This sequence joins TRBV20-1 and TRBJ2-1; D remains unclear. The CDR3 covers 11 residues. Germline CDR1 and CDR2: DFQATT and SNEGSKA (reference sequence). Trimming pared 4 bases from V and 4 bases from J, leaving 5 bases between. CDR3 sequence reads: CSANKYNEQFF. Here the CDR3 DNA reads TGCAGTGCTAATAAATACAATGAGCAGTTCTTC.

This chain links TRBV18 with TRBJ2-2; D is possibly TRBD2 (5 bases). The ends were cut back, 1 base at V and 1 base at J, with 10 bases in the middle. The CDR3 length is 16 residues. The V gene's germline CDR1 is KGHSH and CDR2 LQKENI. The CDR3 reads CASSPLPRGNTGELFF. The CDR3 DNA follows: TGTGCCAGCTCACCACTCCCCCGGGGGAACACCGGGGAGCTGTTTTTT.

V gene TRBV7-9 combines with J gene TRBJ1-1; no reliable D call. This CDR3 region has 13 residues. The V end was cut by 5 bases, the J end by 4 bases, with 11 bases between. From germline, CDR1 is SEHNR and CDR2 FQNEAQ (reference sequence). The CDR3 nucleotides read TGTGCCAGCAGCCTCCGCAGCGGCACTGAAGCTTTCTTT. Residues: CASSLRSGTEAFF.

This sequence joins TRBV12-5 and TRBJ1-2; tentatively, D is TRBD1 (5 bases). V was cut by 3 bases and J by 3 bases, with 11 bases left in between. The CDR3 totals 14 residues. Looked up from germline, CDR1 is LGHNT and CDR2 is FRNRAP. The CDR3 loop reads CASGFIDSHYGYTF. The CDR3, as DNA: TGTGCTAGTGGTTTCATCGACAGCCACTATGGCTACACCTTC.

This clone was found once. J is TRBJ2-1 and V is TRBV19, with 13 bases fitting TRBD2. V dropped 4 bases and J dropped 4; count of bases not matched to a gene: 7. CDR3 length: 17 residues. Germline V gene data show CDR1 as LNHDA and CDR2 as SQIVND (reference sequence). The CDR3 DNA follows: TGTGCCAGTAGTACCCGGACTAGCGGGAGCAGGTACAATGAGCAGTTCTTC. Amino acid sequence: CASSTRTSGSRYNEQFF.

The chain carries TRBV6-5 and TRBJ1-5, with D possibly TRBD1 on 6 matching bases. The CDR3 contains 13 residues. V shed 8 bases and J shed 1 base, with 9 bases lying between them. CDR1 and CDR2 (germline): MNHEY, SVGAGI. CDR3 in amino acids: CASQDRSNQPQHF. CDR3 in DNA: TGTGCCAGCCAGGACAGAAGCAATCAGCCCCAGCATTTT.

CDR3 residues: CASSPPGTGNTGELFF. The CDR3 DNA reads TGTGCCAGCTCACCACCTGGGACAGGGAACACCGGGGAGCTGTTTTTT. This rearrangement joins TRBV18 to TRBJ2-2; 8 nucleotides agree with TRBD1. CDR3 length equals 16 residues. J lost 1 base, V lost 0 bases, and 1 base had no gene match. The V gene's germline CDR1 is KGHSH and CDR2 LQKENI.

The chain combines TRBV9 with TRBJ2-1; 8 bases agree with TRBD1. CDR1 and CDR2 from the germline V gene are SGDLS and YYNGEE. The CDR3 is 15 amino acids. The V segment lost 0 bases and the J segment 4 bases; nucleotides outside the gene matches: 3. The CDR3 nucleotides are TGTGCCAGCAGCGTAGCCACAGGGGGATACAATGAGCAGTTCTTC. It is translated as CASSVATGGYNEQFF.

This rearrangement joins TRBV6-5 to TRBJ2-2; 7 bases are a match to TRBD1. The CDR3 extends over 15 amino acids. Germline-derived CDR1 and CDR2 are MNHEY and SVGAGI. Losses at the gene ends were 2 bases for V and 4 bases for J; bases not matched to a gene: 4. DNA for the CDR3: TGTGCCAGCAGTTACGCACAGGGGCGCACCGGGGAGCTGTTTTTT. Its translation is CASSYAQGRTGELFF.

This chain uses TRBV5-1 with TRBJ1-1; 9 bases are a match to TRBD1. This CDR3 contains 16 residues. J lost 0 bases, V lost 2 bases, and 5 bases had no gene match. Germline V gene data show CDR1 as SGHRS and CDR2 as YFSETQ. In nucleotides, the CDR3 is TGCGCCAGCAGCTTACAGGGGGCCCTCATGAACACTGAAGCTTTCTTT. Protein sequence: CASSLQGALMNTEAFF.

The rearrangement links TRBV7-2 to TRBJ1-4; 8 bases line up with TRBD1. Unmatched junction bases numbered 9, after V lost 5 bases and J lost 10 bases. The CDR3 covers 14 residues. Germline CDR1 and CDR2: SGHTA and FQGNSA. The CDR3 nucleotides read TGTGCCAGCAGCCCTGACAGGGGTGTGGGAAAACTGTTTTTT. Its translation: CASSPDRGVGKLFF.

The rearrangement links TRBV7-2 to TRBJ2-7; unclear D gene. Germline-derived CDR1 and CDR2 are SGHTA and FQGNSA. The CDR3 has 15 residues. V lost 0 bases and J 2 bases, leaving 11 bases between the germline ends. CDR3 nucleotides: TGTGCCAGCAGCTTAGCCAACGAGTCCCCCTACGAGCAGTACTTC. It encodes CASSLANESPYEQYF.

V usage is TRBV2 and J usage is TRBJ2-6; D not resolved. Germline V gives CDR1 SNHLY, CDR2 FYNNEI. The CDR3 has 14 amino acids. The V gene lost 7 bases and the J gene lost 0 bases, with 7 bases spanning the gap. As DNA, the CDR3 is TGTGCCAGCACTGCAGGCTCTGGGGCCAACGTCCTGACTTTC. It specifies CASTAGSGANVLTF.

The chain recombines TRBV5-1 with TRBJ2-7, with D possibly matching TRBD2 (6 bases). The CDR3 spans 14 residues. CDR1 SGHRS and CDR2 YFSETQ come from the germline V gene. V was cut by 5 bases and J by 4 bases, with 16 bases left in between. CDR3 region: CASSTGLEPYEQYF. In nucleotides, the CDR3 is TGCGCCAGCAGTACGGGACTCGAACCTTACGAGCAGTACTTC. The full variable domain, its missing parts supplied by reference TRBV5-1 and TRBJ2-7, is KAGVTQTPRYLIKTRGQQVTLSCSPISGHRSVSWYQQTPGQGLQFLFEYFSETQRNKGNFPGRFSGRQFSNSRSEMNVSTLELGDSALYLCASSTGLEPYEQYFGPGTRLTVT.

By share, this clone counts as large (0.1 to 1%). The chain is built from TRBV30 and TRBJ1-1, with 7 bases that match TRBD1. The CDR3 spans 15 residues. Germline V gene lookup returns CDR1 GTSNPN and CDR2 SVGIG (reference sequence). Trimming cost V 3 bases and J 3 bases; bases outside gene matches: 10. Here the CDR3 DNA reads TGTGCCTGGAGGACACGGACAGGAGTATACACTGAAGCTTTCTTT. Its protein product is CAWRTRTGVYTEAFF.

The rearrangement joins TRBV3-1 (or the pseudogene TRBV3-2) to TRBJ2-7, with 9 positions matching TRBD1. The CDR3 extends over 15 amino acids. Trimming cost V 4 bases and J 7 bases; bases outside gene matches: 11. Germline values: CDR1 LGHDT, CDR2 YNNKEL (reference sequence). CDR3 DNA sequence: TGTGCCAGCAGCCCCCCCCGGACAGGGGAGCGAGAGCAGTACTTC. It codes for CASSPPRTGEREQYF.

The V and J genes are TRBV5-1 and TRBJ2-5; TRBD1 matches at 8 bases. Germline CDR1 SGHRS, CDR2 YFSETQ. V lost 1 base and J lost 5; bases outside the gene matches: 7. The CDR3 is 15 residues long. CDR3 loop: CASSLPQGAGETQYF. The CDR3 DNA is TGCGCCAGCAGCTTGCCCCAGGGGGCAGGCGAGACCCAGTACTTC.